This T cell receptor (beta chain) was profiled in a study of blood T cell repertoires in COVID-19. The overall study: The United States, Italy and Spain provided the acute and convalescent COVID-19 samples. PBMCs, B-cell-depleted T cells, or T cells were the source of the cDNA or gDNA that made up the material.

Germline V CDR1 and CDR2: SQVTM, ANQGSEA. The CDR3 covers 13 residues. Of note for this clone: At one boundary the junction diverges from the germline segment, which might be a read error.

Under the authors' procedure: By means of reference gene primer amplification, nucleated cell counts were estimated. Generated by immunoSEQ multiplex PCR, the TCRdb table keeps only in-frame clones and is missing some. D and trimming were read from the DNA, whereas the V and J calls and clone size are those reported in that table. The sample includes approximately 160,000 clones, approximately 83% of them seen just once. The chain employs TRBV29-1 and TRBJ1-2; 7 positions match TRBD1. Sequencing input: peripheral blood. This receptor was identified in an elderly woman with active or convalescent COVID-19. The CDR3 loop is CSVQEGGGYGYTF. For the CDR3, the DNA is TGCAGCGTTCAAGAAGGGGGCGGGTATGGCTACACCTTC.